This entry lists 8 T cell receptor beta chains sequenced from one sample in a study of identical twins. TCRdb called the 5' RACE reads again in MiXCR, with one record for every CDR3 protein. The sample has fewer than 650,000 distinct CDR3 sequences; roughly 7.2% are singletons. This sample was also put to use in a study of yellow fever vaccine responses in identical twins.

Sequencing used PBMCs. These receptors were obtained from a woman under 30 in good health.

This clonotype was picked up many times. This chain links TRBV29-1 with TRBJ2-2, with TRBD2 identical over 15 bases. Germline V gives CDR1 SQVTM, CDR2 ANQGSEA. With V trimmed by 4 bases and J by 0 bases, 3 bases remained unmatched. There are 17 residues in the CDR3. The CDR3 here is CSVAGLAGGPNTGELFF. In nucleotides, the CDR3 is TGCAGCGTTGCCGGACTAGCGGGAGGGCCGAACACCGGGGAGCTGTTTTTT.

The chain couples TRBV14 to TRBJ2-7; no clear D gene. The CDR3 extends over 13 amino acids. Trimming cost V 1 base and J 2 bases, with 6 bases left between them. Germline V gives CDR1 SGHDN, CDR2 FVKESK. Here the CDR3 reads CASSQVTTYEQYF. CDR3 bases: TGTGCCAGCAGCCAAGTCACAACCTACGAGCAGTACTTC.

V gene TRBV7-3 combines with J gene TRBJ2-4; D not certain. There are 13 residues in the CDR3. Germline CDR1 is SGHTA and CDR2 is FQGTGA. Trimming took 1 base from V and 5 from J, leaving 6 bases between them. The CDR3: CASSLMAENIQYF. CDR3 bases: TGTGCCAGCAGCTTAATGGCCGAAAACATTCAGTACTTC.

CDR3 sequence (DNA): TGCAGTGCTAGGGCCCAGTCTGGGGCCAACGTCCTGACTTTC. Its translation: CSARAQSGANVLTF. The J gene is TRBJ2-6, the V gene TRBV20-1; D is ambiguous. CDR3 size: 14 residues. Germline loops: CDR1 DFQATT, CDR2 SNEGSKA (reference sequence). Trimming took off 3 bases at V and 1 base at J, with 7 bases between the two ends.

The genes are TRBV5-1 and TRBJ2-7; 14 positions agree with TRBD2. V dropped 0 bases and J dropped 7; count of bases not matched to a gene: 6. Germline CDR1 SGHRS, CDR2 YFSETQ. The CDR3 covers 16 residues. The CDR3 nucleotides read TGCGCCAGCAGCTTGGCCCTGACTAGCGGGAGGGAGGAGCAGTACTTC. Protein product: CASSLALTSGREEQYF.

This clonotype has only a few counts. The J gene is TRBJ2-1, the V gene TRBV24-1; 11 bases are a match to TRBD2. The germline CDR1 and CDR2 sequences are KGHDR and SFDVKD. The junction had 6 bases not matched to a gene; V was cut back by 3 bases and J by 0 bases. The CDR3 runs to 18 residues. CDR3 loop: CATSDPSGGSDSYNEQFF. The CDR3 coding sequence is TGTGCCACCAGTGATCCTAGCGGGGGGTCGGACTCCTACAATGAGCAGTTCTTC.

The V call is TRBV12-3 or TRBV12-4, the J call TRBJ2-5; 7 bases map to TRBD1. The V segment lost 3 bases and the J segment 3 bases; nucleotides outside the gene matches: 10. The CDR3 loop spans 16 amino acids. The CDR3 DNA reads as TGTGCCAGCAGTTTCACGGGACAGACTTGGAAAGAGACCCAGTACTTC. As protein: CASSFTGQTWKETQYF.

A few counts support this clonotype. V gene TRBV5-1 combines with J gene TRBJ2-3, with D perhaps being TRBD1 or TRBD2 (6 bases each). This CDR3 contains 16 residues. Germline CDR1 is SGHRS and CDR2 is YFSETQ. Trimming removed 1 base from V and 2 bases from J, with 14 bases in between. CDR3 in DNA: TGCGCCAGCAGCTTGACCTTGGGGGGCTTCACAGATACGCAGTATTTT. Translating gives CASSLTLGGFTDTQYF.